This T cell receptor (beta chain) was documented in a study of blood T cell repertoires in COVID-19. Produced via immunoSEQ multiplex PCR; TCRdb's table is partial and in-frame only. The sample records 200,000 to 250,000 clones, 80% being singletons. Per the germline V gene, CDR1 is SGHAT and CDR2 is FQNNGV. The ends lost 5 bases at V and 1 base at J; junction bases unmatched: 10. The CDR3 loop spans 17 amino acids. Sequenced sample: peripheral blood. This chain connects TRBV11-2 to TRBJ2-7; TRBD1 aligns across 11 bases. This receptor was taken from a human donor in a cohort sampled during active COVID-19. For the CDR3, the DNA is TGTGCCAGCAGCCTTACCCCCGGGACAGGGGGGTCCTACGAGCAGTACTTC. Encoded protein: CASSLTPGTGGSYEQYF.